This T cell receptor (beta chain) appears in the sequencing data of a study of CD8+CD57+ T cells in acquired aplastic anemia. The overall study: DNA recovered from sorted CD4+ and CD8+ cells had a mean of 3.2 ug. Study-wide points: Researchers reported that CD8+ Simpson's diversity was not significantly different in patients versus controls. Researchers report that some 31 CD8+ CDR3 sequences appeared in both patients and controls.

The template used for profiling TCR beta VDJ and CDR3 was genomic DNA. A single record per CDR3 protein comes from TCRdb applying MiXCR to the reads. This repertoire shows a few hundred thousand distinct CDR3 sequences, under 60% found once; its top ten account for approximately 1.3%. On this clonotype: Its specificity is not known.

Only patients with CD8+CD57+ cell expansion on flow cytometry were chosen for sequencing. Patients were untreated when blood was sampled. Trimming took 6 bases from V and 8 from J; bases not matched to a gene: 10. The CDR3 spans 15 residues. The material sequenced was sorted CD4+, CD8+, or CD8+CD57+ T cells (not recorded which) from PBMCs. The chain is built from TRBV12-3 or TRBV12-4 and TRBJ2-1; 10 bases are a match to TRBD1. The TCR was taken from a human donor with aplastic anemia. CDR3 DNA: TGTGCCAGCAGCCTCGGGGACAGGGGTCGGTATGAGCAGTTCTTC. Amino acids: CASSLGDRGRYEQFF.